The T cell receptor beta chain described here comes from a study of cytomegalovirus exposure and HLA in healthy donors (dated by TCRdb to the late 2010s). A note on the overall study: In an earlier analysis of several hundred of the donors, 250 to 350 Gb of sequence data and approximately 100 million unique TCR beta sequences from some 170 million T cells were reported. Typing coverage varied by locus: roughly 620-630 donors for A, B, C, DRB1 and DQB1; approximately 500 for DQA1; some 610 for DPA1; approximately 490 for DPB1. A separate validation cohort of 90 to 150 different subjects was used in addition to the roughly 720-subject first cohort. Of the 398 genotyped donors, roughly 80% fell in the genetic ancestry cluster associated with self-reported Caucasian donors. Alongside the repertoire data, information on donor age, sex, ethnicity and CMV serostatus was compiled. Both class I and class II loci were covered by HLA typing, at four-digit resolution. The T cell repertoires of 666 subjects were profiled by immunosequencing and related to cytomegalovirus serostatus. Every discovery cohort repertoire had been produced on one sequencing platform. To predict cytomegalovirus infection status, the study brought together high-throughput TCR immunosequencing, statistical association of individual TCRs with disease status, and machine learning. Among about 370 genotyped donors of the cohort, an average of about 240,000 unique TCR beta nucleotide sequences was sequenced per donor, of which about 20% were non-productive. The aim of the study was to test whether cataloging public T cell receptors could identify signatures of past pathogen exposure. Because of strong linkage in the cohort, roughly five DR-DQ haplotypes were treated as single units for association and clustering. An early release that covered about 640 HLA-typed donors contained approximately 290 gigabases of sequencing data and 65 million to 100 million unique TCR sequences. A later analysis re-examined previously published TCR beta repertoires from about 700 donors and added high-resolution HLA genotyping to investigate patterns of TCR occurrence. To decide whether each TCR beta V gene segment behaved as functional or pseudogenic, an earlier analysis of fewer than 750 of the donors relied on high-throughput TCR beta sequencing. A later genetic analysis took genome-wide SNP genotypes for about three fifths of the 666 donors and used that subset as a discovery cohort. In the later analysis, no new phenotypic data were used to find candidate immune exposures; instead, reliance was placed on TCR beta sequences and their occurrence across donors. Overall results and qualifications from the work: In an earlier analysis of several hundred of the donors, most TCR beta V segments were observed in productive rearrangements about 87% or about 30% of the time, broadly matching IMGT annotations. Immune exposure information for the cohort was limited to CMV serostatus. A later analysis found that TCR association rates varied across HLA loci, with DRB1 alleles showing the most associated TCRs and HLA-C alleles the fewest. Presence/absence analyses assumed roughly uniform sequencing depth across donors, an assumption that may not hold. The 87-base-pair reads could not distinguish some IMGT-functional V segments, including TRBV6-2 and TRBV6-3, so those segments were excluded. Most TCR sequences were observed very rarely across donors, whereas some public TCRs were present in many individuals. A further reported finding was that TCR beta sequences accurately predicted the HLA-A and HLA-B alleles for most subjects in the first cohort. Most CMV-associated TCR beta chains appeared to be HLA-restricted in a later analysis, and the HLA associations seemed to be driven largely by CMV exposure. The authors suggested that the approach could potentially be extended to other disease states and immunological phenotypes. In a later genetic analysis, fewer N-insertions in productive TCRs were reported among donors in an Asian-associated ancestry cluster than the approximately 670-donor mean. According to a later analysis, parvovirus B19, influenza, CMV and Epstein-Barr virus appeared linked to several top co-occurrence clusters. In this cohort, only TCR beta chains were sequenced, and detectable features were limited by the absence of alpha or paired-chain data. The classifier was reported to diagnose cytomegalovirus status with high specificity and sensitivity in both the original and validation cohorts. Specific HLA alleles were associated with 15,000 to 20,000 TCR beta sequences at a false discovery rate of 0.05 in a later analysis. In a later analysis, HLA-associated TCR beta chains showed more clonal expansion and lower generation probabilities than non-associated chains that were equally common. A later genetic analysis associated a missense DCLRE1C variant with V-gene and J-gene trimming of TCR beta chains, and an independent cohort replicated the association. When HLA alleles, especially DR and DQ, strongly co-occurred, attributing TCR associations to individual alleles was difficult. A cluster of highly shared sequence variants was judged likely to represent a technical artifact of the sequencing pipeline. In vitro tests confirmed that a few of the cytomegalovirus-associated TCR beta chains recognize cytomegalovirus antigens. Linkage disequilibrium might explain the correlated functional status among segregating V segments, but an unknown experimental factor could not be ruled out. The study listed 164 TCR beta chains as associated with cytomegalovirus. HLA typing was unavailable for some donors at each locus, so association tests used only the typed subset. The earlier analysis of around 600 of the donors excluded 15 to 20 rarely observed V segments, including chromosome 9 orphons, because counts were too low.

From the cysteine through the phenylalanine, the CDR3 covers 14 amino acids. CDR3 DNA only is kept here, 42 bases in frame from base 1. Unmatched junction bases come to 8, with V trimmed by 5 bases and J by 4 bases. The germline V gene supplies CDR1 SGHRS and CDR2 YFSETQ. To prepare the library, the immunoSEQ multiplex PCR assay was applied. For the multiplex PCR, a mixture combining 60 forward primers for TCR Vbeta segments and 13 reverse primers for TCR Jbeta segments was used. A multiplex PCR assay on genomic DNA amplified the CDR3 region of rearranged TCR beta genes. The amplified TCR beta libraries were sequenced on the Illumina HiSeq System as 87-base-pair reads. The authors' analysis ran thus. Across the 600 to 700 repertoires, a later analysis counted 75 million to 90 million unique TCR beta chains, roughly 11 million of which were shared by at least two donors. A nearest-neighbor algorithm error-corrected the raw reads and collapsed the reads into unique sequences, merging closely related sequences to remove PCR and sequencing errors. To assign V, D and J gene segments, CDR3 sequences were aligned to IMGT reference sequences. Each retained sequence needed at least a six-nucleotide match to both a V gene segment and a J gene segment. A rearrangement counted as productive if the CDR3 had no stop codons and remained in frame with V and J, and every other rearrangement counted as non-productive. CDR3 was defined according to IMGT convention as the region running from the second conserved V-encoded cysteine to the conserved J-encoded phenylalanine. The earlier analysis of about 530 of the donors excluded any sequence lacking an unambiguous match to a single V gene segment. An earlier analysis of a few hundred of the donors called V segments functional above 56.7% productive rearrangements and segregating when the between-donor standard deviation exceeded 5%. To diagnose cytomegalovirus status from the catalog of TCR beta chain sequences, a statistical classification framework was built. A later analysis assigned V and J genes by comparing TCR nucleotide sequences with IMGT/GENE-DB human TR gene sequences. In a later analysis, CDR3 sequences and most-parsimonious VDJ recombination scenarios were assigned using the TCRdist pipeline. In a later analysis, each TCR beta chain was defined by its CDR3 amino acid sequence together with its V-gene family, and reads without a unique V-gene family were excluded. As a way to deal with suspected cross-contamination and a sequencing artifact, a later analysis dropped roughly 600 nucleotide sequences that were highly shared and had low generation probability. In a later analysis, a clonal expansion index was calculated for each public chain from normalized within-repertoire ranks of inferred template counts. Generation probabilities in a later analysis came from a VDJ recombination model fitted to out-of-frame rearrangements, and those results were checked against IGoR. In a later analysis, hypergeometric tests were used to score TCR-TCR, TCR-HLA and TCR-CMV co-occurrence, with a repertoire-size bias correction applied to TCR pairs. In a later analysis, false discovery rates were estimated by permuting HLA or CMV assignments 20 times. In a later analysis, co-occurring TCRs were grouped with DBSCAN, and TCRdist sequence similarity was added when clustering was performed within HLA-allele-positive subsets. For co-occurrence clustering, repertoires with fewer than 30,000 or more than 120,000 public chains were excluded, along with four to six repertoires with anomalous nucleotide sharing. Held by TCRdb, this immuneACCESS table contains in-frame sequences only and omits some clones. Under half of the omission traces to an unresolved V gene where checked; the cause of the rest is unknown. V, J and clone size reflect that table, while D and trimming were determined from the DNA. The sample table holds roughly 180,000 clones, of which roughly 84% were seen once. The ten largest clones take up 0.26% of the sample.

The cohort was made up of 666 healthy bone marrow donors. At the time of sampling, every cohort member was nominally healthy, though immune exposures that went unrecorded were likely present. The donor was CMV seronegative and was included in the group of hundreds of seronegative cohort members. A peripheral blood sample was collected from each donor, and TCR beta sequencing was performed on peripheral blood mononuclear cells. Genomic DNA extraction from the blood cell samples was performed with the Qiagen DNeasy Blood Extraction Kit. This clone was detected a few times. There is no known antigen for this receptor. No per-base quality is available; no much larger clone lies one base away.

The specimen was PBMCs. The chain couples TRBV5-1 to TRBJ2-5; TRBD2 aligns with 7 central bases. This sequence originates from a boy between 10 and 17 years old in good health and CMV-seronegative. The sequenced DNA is TGCGCCAGCAGGGTACGGCCGGGGGGAGAGACCCAGTACTTC. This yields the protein CASRVRPGGETQYF.